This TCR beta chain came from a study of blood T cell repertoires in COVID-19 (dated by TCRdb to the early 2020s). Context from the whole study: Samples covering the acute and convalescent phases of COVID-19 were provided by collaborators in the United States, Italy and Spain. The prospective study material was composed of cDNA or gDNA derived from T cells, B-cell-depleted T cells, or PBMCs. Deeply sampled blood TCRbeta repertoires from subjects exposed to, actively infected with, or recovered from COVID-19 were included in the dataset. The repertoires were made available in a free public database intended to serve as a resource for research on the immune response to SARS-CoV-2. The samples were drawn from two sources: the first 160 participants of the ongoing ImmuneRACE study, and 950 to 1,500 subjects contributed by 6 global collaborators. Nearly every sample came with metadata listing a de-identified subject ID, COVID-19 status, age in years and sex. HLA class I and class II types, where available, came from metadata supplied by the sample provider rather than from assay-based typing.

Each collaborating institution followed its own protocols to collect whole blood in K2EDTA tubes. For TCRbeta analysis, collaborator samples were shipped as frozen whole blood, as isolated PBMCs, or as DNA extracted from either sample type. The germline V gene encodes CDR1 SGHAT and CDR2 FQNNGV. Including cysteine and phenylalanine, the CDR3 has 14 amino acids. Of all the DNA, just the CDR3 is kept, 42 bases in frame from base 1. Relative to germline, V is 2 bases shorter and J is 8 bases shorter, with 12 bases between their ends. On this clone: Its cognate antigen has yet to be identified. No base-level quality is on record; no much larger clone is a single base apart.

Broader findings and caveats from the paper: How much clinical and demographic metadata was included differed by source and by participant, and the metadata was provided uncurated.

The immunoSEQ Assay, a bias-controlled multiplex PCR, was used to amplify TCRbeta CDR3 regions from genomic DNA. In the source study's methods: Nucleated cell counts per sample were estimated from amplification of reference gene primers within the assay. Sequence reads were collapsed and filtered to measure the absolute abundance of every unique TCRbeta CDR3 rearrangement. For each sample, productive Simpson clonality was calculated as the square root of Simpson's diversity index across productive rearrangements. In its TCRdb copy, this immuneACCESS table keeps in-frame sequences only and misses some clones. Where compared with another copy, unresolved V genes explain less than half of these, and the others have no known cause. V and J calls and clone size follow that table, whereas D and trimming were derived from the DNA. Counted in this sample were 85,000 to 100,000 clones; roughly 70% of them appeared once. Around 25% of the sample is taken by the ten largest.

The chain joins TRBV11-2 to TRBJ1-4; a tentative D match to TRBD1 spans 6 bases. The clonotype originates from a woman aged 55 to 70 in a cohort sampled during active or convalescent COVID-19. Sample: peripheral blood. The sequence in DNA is TGTGCCAGCAGCTTAACAGGGTCGGACGAAAAACTGTTTTTT. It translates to CASSLTGSDEKLFF.